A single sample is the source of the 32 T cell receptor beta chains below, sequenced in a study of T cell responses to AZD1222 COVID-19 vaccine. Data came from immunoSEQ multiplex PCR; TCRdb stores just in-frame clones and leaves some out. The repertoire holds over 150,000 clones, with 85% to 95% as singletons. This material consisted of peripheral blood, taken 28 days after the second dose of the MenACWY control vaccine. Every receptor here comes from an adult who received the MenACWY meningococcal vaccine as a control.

As DNA, the CDR3 is TGTGCCAGCAGCTCCCACAGGGTTACAGATACGCAGTATTTT. This encodes CASSSHRVTDTQYF. The V call is TRBV9, the J call TRBJ2-3, with D perhaps matching TRBD1 (6 bases). The germline V gene has CDR1 SGDLS and CDR2 YYNGEE. CDR3 length equals 14 residues. V lost 4 bases to trimming and J lost 3 bases, with 12 bases between them.

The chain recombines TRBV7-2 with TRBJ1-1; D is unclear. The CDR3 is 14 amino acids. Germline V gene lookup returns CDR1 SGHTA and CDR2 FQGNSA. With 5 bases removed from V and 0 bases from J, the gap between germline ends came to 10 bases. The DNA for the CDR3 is TGTGCCAGCAGCCTGGACGGTATGAACACTGAAGCTTTCTTT. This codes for CASSLDGMNTEAFF.

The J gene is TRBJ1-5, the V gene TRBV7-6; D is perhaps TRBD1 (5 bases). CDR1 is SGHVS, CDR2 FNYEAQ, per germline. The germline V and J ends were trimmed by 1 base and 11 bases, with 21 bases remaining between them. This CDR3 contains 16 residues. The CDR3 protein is CASSLGIGALGGAQHF. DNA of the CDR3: TGTGCCAGCAGCTTAGGAATAGGGGCTCTGGGTGGGGCCCAGCATTTT.

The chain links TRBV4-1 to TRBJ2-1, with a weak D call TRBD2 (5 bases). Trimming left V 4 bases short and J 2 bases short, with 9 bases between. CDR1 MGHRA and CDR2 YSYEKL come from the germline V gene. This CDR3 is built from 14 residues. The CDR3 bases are TGCGCCAGCAGCCGAGCGGCCGCCTACAATGAGCAGTTCTTC. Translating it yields CASSRAAAYNEQFF.

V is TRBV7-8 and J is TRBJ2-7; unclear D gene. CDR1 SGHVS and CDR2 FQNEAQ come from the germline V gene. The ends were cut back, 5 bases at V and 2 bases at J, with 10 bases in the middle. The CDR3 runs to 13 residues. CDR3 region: CASSRSDAYEQYF. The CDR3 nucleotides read TGTGCCAGCAGCCGCTCGGATGCCTACGAGCAGTACTTC.

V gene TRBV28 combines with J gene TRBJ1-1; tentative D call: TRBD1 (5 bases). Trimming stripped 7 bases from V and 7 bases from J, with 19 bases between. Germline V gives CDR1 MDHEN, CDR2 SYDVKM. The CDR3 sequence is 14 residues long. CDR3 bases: TGTGCCAGCACCCATCCCGGGACCGGGAGTGAAGCTTTCTTT. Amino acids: CASTHPGTGSEAFF.

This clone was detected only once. CDR3 DNA: TGTGCCAGTAGCCTTTTACAGGGTCTGGGACAGCCCCAGCATTTT. The encoded protein is CASSLLQGLGQPQHF. This sequence joins TRBV19 and TRBJ1-5; possibly TRBD1 for D (6 bases). The CDR3 sequence is 15 residues long. CDR1 is LNHDA, CDR2 SQIVND, per germline (reference sequence). V lost 6 bases, J lost 7 bases, and 19 bases lay in between.

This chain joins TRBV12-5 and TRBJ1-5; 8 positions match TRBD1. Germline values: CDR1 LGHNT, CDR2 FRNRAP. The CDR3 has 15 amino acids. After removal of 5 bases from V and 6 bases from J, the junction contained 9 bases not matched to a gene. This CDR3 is CASGTQTGAGQPQHF. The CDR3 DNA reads TGTGCTAGTGGTACCCAGACAGGGGCGGGTCAGCCCCAGCATTTT. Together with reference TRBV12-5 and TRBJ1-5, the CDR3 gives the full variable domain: DARVTQTPRHKVTEMGQEVTMRCQPILGHNTVFWYRQTMMQGLELLAYFRNRAPLDDSGMPKDRFSAEMPDATLATLKIQPSEPRDSAVYFCASGTQTGAGQPQHFGDGTRLSIL.

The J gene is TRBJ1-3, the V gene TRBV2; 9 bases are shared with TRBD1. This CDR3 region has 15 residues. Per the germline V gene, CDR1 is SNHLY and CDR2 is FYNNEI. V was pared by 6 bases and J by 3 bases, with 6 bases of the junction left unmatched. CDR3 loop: CASSIQGARGNTIYF. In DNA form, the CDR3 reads TGTGCCAGCAGCATACAGGGGGCGCGTGGAAACACCATATATTTT.

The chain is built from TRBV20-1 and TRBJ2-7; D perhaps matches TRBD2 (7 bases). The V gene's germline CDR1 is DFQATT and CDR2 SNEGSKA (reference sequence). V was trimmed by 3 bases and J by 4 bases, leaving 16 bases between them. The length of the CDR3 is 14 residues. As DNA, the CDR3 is TGCAGTGCTAGTAATCGGGGGGCTCTTTACGAGCAGTACTTC. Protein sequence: CSASNRGALYEQYF.

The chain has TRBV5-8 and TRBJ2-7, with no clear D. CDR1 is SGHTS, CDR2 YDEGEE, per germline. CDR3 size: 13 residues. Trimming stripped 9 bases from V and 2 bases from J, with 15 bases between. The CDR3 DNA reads TGTGCCACCTCGGCCTACCCCACCTACGAGCAGTACTTC. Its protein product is CATSAYPTYEQYF.

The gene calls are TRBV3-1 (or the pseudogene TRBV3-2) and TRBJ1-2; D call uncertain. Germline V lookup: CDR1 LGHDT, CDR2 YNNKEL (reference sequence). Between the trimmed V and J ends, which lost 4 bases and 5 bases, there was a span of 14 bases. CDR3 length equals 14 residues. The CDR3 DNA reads TGTGCCAGCAGCCCAAGGCACGGGGTTTATGGCTACACCTTC. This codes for CASSPRHGVYGYTF.

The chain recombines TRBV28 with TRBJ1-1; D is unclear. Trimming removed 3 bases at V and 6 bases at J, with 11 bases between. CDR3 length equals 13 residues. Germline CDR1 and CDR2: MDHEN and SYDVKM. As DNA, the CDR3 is TGTGCCAGCAGTTTGGGTGGTCTGGCTGAAGCTTTCTTT. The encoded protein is CASSLGGLAEAFF.

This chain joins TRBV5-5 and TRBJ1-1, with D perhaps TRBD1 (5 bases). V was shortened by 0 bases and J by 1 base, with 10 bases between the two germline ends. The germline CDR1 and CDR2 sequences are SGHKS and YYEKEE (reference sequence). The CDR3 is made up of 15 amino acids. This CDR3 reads CASSLDPRANTEAFF. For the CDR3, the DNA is TGTGCCAGCAGCTTGGATCCCAGGGCGAACACTGAAGCTTTCTTT.

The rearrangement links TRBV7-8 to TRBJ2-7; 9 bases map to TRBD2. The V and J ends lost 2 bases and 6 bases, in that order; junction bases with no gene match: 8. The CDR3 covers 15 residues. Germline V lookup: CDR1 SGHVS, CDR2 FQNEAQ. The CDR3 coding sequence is TGTGCCAGCAGCTTAAGCGGGGGGAGGCAGGGCGAGCAGTACTTC. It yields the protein CASSLSGGRQGEQYF.

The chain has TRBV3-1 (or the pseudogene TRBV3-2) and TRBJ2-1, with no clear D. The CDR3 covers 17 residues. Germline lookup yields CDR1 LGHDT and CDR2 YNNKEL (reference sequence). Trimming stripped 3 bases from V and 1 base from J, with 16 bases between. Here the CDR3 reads CASSHLTTLLSYNEQFF. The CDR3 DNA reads TGTGCCAGCAGCCACCTGACAACCCTCCTATCCTACAATGAGCAGTTCTTC.

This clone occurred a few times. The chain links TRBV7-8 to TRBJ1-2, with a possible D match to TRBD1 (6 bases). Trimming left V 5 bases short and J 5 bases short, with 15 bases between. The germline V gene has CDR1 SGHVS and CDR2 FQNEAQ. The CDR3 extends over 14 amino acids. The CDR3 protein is CASSPAAGVYGYTF. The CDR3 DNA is TGTGCCAGCAGCCCGGCGGCAGGGGTGTATGGCTACACCTTC. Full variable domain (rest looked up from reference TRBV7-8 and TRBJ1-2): GAGVSQSPRYKVAKRGQDVALRCDPISGHVSLFWYQQALGQGPEFLTYFQNEAQLDKSGLPSDRFFAERPEGSVSTLKIQRTQQEDSAVYLCASSPAAGVYGYTFGSGTRLTVV.

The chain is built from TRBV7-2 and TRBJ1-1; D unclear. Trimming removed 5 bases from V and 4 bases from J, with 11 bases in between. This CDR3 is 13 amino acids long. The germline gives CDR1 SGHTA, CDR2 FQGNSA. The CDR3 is CASSQGRVTEAFF. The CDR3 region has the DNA TGTGCCAGCAGCCAAGGGAGGGTCACTGAAGCTTTCTTT.

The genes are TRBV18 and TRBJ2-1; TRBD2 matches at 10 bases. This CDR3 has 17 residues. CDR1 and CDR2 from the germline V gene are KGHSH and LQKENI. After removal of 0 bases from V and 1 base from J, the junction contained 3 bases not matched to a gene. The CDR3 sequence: CASSPPALAGSYNEQFF. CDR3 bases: TGTGCCAGCTCACCACCGGCACTAGCGGGGTCCTACAATGAGCAGTTCTTC.

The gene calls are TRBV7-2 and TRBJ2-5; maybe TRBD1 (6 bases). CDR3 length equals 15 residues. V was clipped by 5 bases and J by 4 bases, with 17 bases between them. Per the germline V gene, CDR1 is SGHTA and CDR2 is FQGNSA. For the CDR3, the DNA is TGTGCCAGCAGCGTCCAGGGGAATTCAGGAGAGACCCAGTACTTC. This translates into CASSVQGNSGETQYF.

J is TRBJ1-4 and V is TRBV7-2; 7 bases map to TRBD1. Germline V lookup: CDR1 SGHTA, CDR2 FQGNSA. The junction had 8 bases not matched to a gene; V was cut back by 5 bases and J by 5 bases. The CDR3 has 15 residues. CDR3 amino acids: CASSTQTGPNEKLFF. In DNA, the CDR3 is TGTGCCAGCAGCACCCAGACAGGGCCGAATGAAAAACTGTTTTTT. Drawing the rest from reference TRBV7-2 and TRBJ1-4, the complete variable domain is GAGVSQSPSNKVTEKGKDVELRCDPISGHTALYWYRQSLGQGLEFLIYFQGNSAPDKSGLPSDRFSAERTGGSVSTLTIQRTQQEDSAVYLCASSTQTGPNEKLFFGSGTQLSVL.

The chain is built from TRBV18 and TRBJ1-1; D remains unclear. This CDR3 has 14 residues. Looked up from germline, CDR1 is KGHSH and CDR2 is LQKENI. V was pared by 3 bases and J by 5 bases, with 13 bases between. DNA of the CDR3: TGTGCCAGCTCACCGTTGACCGAGAATACTGAAGCTTTCTTT. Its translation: CASSPLTENTEAFF. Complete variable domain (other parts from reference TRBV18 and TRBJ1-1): NAGVMQNPRHLVRRRGQEARLRCSPMKGHSHVYWYRQLPEEGLKFMVYLQKENIIDESGMPKERFSAEFPKEGPSILRIQQVVRGDSAAYFCASSPLTENTEAFFGQGTRLTVV.

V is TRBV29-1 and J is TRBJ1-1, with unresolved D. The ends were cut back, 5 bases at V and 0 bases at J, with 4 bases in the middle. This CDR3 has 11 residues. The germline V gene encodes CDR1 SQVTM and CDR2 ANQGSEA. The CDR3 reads CSVHMNTEAFF. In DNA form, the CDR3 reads TGCAGCGTTCATATGAACACTGAAGCTTTCTTT.

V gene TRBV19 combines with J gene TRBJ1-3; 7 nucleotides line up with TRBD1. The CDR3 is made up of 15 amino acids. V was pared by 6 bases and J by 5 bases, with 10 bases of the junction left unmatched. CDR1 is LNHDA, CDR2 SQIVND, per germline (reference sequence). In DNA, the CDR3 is TGTGCCAGTAGCCCCCCCCAGGGGGGGAGAAACACCATATATTTT. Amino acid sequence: CASSPPQGGRNTIYF.

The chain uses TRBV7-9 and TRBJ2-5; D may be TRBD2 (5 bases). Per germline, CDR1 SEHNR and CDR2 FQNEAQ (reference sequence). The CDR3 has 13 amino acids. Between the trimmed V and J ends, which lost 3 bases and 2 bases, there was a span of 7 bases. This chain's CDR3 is CASSFTGQETQYF. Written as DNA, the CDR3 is TGTGCCAGCAGCTTTACGGGACAAGAGACCCAGTACTTC.

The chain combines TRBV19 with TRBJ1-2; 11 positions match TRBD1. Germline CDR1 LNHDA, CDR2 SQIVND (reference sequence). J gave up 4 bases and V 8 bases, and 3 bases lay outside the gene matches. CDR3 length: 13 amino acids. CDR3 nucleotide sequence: TGTGCCAGTGGACAGGGGGCCAGCTATGGCTACACCTTC. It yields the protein CASGQGASYGYTF. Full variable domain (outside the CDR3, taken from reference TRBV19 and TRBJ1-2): DGGITQSPKYLFRKEGQNVTLSCEQNLNHDAMYWYRQDPGQGLRLIYYSQIVNDFQKGDIAEGYSVSREKKESFPLTVTSAQKNPTAFYLCASGQGASYGYTFGSGTRLTVV.

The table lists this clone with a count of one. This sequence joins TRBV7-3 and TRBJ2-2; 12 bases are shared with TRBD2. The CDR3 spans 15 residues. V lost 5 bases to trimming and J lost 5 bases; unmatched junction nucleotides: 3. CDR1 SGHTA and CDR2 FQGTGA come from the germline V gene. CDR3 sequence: CASSPSGGATGELFF. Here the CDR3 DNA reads TGTGCCAGCAGCCCTAGCGGGGGGGCAACCGGGGAGCTGTTTTTT. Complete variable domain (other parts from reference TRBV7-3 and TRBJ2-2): GAGVSQTPSNKVTEKGKYVELRCDPISGHTALYWYRQSLGQGPEFLIYFQGTGAADDSGLPNDRFFAVRPEGSVSTLKIQRTERGDSAVYLCASSPSGGATGELFFGEGSRLTVL.

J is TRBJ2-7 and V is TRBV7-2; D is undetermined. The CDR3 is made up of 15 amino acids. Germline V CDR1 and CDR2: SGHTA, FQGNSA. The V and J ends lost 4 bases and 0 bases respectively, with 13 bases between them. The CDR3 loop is CASSSRTSSSYEQYF. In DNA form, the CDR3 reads TGTGCCAGCAGCTCTCGGACCTCAAGCTCCTACGAGCAGTACTTC.

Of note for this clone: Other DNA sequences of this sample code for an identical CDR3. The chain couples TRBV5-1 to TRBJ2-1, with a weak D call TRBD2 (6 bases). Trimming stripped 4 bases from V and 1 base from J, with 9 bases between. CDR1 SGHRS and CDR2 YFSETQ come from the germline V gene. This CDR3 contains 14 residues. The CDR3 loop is CASSRGASYNEQFF. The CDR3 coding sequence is TGCGCCAGCAGCCGCGGGGCTTCCTACAATGAGCAGTTCTTC.

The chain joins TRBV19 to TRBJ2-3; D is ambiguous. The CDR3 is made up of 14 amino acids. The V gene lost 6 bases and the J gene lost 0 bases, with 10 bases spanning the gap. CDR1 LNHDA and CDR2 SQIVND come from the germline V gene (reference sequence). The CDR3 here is CASRGRISTDTQYF. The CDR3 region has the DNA TGTGCCAGTAGGGGAAGGATTAGCACAGATACGCAGTATTTT.

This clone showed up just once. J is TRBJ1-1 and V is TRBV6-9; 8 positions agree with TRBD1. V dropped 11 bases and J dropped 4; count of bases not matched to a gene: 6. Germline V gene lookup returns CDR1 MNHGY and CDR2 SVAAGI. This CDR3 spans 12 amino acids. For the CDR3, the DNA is TGTGCCTACAGGGGGTTATCCACTGAAGCTTTCTTT. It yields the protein CAYRGLSTEAFF.

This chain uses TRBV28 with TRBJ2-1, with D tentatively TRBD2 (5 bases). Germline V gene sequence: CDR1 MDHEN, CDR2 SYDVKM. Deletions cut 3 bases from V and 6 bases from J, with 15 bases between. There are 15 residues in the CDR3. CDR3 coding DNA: TGTGCCAGCAGTTTGGCGGGCATGGGGTCCAATGAGCAGTTCTTC. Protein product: CASSLAGMGSNEQFF.